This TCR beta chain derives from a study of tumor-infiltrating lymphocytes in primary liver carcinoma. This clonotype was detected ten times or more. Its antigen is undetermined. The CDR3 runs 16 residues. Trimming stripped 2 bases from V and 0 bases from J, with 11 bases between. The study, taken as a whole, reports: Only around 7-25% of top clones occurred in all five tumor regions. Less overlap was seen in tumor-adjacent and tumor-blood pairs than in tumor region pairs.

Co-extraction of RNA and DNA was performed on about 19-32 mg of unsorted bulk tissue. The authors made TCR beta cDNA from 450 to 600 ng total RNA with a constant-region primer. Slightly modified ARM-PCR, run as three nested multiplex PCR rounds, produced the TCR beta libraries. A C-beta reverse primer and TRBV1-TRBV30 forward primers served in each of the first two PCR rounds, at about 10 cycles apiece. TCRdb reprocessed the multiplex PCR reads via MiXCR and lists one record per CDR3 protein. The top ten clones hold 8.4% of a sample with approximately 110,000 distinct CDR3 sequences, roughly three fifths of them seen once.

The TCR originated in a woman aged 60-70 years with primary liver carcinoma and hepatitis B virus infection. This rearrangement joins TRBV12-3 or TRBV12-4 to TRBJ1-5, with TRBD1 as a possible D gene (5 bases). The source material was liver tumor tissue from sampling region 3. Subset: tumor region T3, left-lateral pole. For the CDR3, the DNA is TGTGCCAGCAGTTTATTAGGGGTGAATAGCAATCAGCCCCAGCATTTT. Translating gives CASSLLGVNSNQPQHF.